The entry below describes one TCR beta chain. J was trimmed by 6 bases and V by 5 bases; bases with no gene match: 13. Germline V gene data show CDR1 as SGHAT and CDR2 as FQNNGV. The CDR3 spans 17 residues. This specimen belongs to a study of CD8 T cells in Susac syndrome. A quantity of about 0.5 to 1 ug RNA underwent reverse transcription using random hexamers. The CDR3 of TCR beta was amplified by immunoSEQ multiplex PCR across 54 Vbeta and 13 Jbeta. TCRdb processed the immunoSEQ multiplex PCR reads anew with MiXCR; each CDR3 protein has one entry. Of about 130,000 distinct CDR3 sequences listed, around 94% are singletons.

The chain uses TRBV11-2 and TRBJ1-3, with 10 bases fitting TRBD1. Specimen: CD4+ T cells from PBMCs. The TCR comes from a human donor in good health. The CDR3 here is CASSTHRDRGSENTIYF. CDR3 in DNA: TGTGCCAGCAGCACGCACCGGGACAGGGGAAGTGAAAACACCATATATTTT.